The 9 T cell receptor beta chains given below trace back to one sample, sequenced in a study of T cell changes during pregnancy in multiple sclerosis. This table comes from immunoSEQ multiplex PCR, and its TCRdb copy is limited to in-frame clones, with some not included. The data show about 110,000 clones, with 91% seen just once and 1.6% held by the top ten. This specimen consisted of peripheral blood, obtained before pregnancy. These TCRs come from a female donor with multiple sclerosis, enrolled in a pregnancy study.

CDR3 DNA: TGTGCCACCAGCAGAGGGCTAGCGCTCCAAGAGACCCAGTACTTC. Its protein is CATSRGLALQETQYF. The rearrangement joins TRBV15 to TRBJ2-5; D might be TRBD2 (6 bases). The CDR3 has 15 residues. V gave up 1 base and J gave up 1 base, with 10 bases separating them. Per the germline V gene, CDR1 is LNHNV and CDR2 is YYDKDF (reference sequence).

This sequence joins TRBV9 and TRBJ2-3; perhaps TRBD2 as D (6 bases). The germline V gene encodes CDR1 SGDLS and CDR2 YYNGEE. This CDR3 is built from 13 residues. Trimming took off 3 bases at V and 9 bases at J, with 14 bases between the two ends. CDR3 nucleotides: TGTGCCAGCAGCGACTTAAGAGCGGGCACGCAGTATTTT. Protein sequence: CASSDLRAGTQYF. The full variable domain, rest sourced from reference TRBV9 and TRBJ2-3, is DSGVTQTPKHLITATGQRVTLRCSPRSGDLSVYWYQQSLDQGLQFLIQYYNGEERAKGNILERFSAQQFPDLHSELNLSSLELGDSALYFCASSDLRAGTQYFGPGTRLTVL.

The J gene is TRBJ2-5, the V gene TRBV27, with 8 bases aligning to TRBD1. The CDR3 covers 17 residues. The V gene's germline CDR1 is MNHEY and CDR2 SMNVEV (reference sequence). V dropped 7 bases and J dropped 1; count of bases not matched to a gene: 14. The CDR3 DNA reads as TGTGCCAGCACCCAGTTGACCGGGACAGGAGTCCAAGAGACCCAGTACTTC. Protein sequence: CASTQLTGTGVQETQYF.

The gene calls are TRBV7-2 and TRBJ1-1, with a tentative D call TRBD1 (5 bases). This CDR3 contains 16 residues. The V end was cut by 4 bases, the J end by 4 bases, with 19 bases between. Germline assignment: CDR1 SGHTA and CDR2 FQGNSA. The CDR3 nucleotides read TGTGCCAGCAGCTCGAGTCCTCAGGGTTCCAGCACTGAAGCTTTCTTT. Translating gives CASSSSPQGSSTEAFF.

The chain carries TRBV7-3 and TRBJ2-2; TRBD2 aligns across 10 bases. The CDR3 is made up of 16 amino acids. Germline CDR1 and CDR2: SGHTA and FQGTGA. V was clipped by 5 bases and J by 6 bases; unmatched bases: 9. In nucleotides, the CDR3 is TGTGCCAGCAGCCGCGGACCTAGCGGGGGCCCCGGGGAGCTGTTTTTT. This sequence encodes CASSRGPSGGPGELFF.

This chain joins TRBV30 and TRBJ1-1; TRBD1 aligns across 8 bases. CDR3 size: 13 residues. V was clipped by 7 bases and J by 0 bases; unmatched bases: 4. Germline CDR1 is GTSNPN and CDR2 is SVGIG (reference sequence). CDR3 protein: CASLDRVNTEAFF. Here the CDR3 DNA reads TGTGCCTCCCTGGACAGGGTGAACACTGAAGCTTTCTTT.

The chain combines TRBV29-1 with TRBJ2-5; 8 bases agree with TRBD2. The V segment lost 4 bases and the J segment 4 bases; nucleotides outside the gene matches: 2. From germline, CDR1 is SQVTM and CDR2 ANQGSEA. This CDR3 region has 12 residues. The CDR3 reads CSVVSGRETQYF. The CDR3 nucleotides read TGCAGCGTTGTAAGCGGGAGAGAGACCCAGTACTTC.

The count of this clone is one. Different DNA sequences within this sample yield the same CDR3. The gene calls are TRBV5-1 and TRBJ2-7; D possibly corresponds to TRBD2 (6 bases). The CDR3 has 14 amino acids. V lost 5 bases and J lost 0, with 12 bases in between. Germline V gene data show CDR1 as SGHRS and CDR2 as YFSETQ. The CDR3 region is CASSRDSHSYEQYF. CDR3 nucleotides: TGCGCCAGCAGTCGGGACTCGCACTCCTACGAGCAGTACTTC.

The rearrangement joins TRBV19 to TRBJ1-5; maybe TRBD1 (5 bases). V was clipped by 8 bases and J by 1 base, with 18 bases between them. This CDR3 spans 16 amino acids. Germline CDR1 and CDR2: LNHDA and SQIVND (reference sequence). The CDR3 reads CASQRIGALSNQPQHF. DNA of the CDR3: TGTGCCAGTCAGAGGATTGGGGCCCTGAGCAATCAGCCCCAGCATTTT.